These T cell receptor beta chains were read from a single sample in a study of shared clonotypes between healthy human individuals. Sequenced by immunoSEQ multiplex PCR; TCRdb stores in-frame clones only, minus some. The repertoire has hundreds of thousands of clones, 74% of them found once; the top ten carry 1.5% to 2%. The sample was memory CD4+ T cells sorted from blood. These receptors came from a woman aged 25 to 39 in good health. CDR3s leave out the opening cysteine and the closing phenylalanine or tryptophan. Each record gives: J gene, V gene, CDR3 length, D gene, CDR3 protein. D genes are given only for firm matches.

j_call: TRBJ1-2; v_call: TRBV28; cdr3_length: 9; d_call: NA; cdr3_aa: ATAAGRGYT
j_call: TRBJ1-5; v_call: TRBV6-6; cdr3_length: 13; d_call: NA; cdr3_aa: ASSRTALGNQPQH
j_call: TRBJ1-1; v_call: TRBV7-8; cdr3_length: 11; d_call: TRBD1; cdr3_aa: ASSRQGGTEAF
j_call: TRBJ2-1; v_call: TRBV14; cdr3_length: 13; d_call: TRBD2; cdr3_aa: ASSLLAGGYNEQF
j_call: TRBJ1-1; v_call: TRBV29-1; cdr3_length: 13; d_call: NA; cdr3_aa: SVGRSAGLNTEAF
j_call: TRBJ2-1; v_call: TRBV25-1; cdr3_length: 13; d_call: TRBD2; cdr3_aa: ASSDRLAGGPEQF
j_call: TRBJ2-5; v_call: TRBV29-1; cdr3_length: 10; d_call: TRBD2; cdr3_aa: SVERRGETQY
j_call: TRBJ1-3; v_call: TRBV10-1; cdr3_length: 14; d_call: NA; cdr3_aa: ASSQDLKGSGNTIY
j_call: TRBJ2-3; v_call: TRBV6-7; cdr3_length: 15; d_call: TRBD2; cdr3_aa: ASSYSRPSGRAATQY
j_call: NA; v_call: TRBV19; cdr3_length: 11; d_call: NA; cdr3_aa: ASRDSSSYEQY
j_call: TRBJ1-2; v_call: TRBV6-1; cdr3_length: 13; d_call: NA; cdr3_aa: ASSQRGEAGYGYT
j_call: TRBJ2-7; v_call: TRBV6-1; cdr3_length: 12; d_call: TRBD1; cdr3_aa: ASSNPRGPYEQY
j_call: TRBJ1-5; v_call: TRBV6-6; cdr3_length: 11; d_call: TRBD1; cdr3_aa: ASSWDRDQPQH
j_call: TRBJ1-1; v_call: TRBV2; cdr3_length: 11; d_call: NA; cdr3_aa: ASSEFRATEAF
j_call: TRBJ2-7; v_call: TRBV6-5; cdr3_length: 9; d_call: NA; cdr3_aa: ASSAGYEQY
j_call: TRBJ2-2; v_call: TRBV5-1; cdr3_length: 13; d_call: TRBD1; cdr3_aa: ASGRTGRRTGELF
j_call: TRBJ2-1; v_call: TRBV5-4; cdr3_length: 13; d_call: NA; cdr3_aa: ASSSDPSSYNEQF
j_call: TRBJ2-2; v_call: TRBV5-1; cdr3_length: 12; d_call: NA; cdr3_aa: ASTQGTFTGELF
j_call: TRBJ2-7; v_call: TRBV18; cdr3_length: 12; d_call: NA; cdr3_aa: ASSPVGEGYEQY
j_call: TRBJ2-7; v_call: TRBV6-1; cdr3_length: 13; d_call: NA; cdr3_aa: ASSREGDSNYEQY
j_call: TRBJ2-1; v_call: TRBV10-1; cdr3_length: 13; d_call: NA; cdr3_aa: ASSAAGASYNEQF
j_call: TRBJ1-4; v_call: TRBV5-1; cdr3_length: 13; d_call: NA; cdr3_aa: ASSLIAGSGEKLF
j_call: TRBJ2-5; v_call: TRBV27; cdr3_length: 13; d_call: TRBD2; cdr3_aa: ASSPSTSGQETQY
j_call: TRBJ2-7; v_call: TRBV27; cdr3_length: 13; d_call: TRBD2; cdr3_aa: ASSLFGLAGDEQY
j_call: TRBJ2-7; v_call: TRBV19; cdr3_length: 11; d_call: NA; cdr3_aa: ASSRAFRYEQY
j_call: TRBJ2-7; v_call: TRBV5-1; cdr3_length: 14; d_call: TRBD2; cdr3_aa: ASGNLDGTSGYEQY
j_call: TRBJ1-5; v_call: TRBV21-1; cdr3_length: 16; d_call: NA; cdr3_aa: ASSKGRGRRGSNQPQH
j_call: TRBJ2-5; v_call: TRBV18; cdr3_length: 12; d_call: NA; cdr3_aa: ASSPPPKGETQY
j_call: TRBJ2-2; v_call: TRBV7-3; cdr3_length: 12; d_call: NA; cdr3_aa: ASSLGGYTGELF
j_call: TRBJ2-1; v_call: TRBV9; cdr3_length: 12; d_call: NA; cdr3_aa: ASSVAGLAIEQF
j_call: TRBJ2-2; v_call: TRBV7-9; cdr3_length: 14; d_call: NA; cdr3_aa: ASSLGGTSHTGELF
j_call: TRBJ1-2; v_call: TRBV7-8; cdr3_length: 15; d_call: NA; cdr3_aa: ASSQGTLKTANYGYT